The rows below give T cell receptor beta chains drawn from one sample of a study of sequential checkpoint blockade in melanoma. The protocol was immunoSEQ multiplex PCR, while the TCRdb copy is restricted to in-frame clones and leaves out a portion. The sample yields tens of thousands of clones, 84% seen once. The input for sequencing was CD8+ T cells sorted from blood (inferred from file names), taken from a patient given nivolumab and ipilimumab in sequence. These receptors were collected from a human donor with melanoma. Both conserved end residues are part of each CDR3. A D gene is named only where the DNA matches it firmly. Clone size is stated in some rows and not others, as once, few, many or a class when expanded.

TRBV27	once	TRBJ2-7	TRBD1	CASSTGGAYDEQYF	TGTGCCAGCAGCACAGGGGGTGCATACGACGAGCAGTACTTC
TRBV9	-	TRBJ2-1	-	CASSVAGVSYNEQFF	TGTGCCAGCAGCGTAGCAGGGGTGTCCTACAATGAGCAGTTCTTC
TRBV11-2	-	TRBJ2-7	-	CASSPGFGGPYEQYF	TGTGCCAGCAGCCCAGGGTTCGGCGGACCCTACGAGCAGTACTTC
TRBV9	few	TRBJ2-7	TRBD2	CASSGGFGTSGGAADEQYF	TGTGCCAGCAGCGGAGGATTCGGGACTAGCGGGGGGGCTGCCGACGAGCAGTACTTC
TRBV29-1	-	TRBJ2-7	-	CSVEDRGEAEQYF	TGCAGCGTTGAAGATCGCGGGGAGGCCGAGCAGTACTTC
TRBV19	-	TRBJ2-7	TRBD1	CASSLATGEYEQYF	TGTGCCAGTAGTCTCGCGACAGGGGAGTACGAGCAGTACTTC
TRBV7-9	-	TRBJ2-7	TRBD2	CASSLLAGGFWDEQYF	TGTGCCAGCAGCTTGCTAGCGGGAGGTTTTTGGGACGAGCAGTACTTC
TRBV5-6	-	TRBJ2-5	-	CASRVLTGPQGETQYF	TGTGCCAGCAGGGTCCTGACAGGCCCGCAGGGAGAGACCCAGTACTTC
TRBV7-8	-	TRBJ1-1	-	CASSTPPEGWTEAFF	TGTGCCAGCAGCACCCCACCTGAGGGCTGGACTGAAGCTTTCTTT
TRBV27	once	TRBJ2-6	TRBD1	CASSLSTGGFGANVLTF	TGTGCCAGCAGTTTATCGACAGGGGGCTTTGGGGCCAACGTCCTGACTTTC
TRBV13	-	TRBJ1-1	-	CASSLVRGNTEAFF	TGTGCCAGCAGCTTAGTCCGGGGGAACACTGAAGCTTTCTTT
TRBV29-1	-	TRBJ1-1	TRBD1	CSVEALDRGGGTEAFF	TGCAGCGTTGAAGCCCTAGACAGGGGCGGGGGCACTGAAGCTTTCTTT
TRBV7-7	-	TRBJ2-7	TRBD1	CASSYGQGPTYEQYF	TGTGCCAGCAGCTACGGACAGGGGCCCACCTACGAGCAGTACTTC
TRBV2	-	TRBJ2-1	TRBD2	CASSRLAGGLNNEQFF	TGTGCCAGCAGCCGACTAGCGGGGGGGCTTAACAATGAGCAGTTCTTC
TRBV27	-	TRBJ2-7	-	CVSSQDSYEQYF	TGTGTCAGCAGCCAGGACAGCTACGAGCAGTACTTC
TRBV6-4	-	TRBJ2-3	TRBD1	CASSDGTGGTDTQYF	TGTGCCAGCAGTGACGGGACAGGGGGCACAGATACGCAGTATTTT
TRBV28	-	TRBJ2-7	TRBD2	CASSEGLADPSYEQYF	TGTGCCAGCAGTGAGGGCCTAGCGGATCCGTCATACGAGCAGTACTTC
TRBV19	-	TRBJ2-7	-	CASSIVGYEQYF	TGTGCCAGTAGTATCGTCGGCTACGAGCAGTACTTC
TRBV2	-	TRBJ2-7	TRBD2	CASSEAGGLVIYEQYF	TGTGCCAGCAGTGAAGCCGGGGGACTAGTAATCTACGAGCAGTACTTC
TRBV28	-	TRBJ2-1	TRBD1	CASTPWGQGDGNEQFF	TGTGCCAGCACCCCGTGGGGACAGGGGGATGGGAATGAGCAGTTCTTC
TRBV5-1	-	TRBJ2-3	TRBD2	CASSLEPGTSGTDTQYF	TGCGCCAGCAGCTTGGAACCCGGGACTAGTGGCACAGATACGCAGTATTTT
TRBV7-2	-	TRBJ2-1	TRBD2	CASSLGLADNEQFF	TGTGCCAGCAGCTTGGGACTAGCGGACAATGAGCAGTTCTTC
TRBV9	-	TRBJ2-1	-	CASSAPETFNEQFF	TGTGCCAGCAGCGCCCCCGAGACATTCAATGAGCAGTTCTTC
TRBV15	medium-sized	TRBJ1-3	-	CATSIEESGNTIYF	TGTGCCACCAGCATAGAAGAGAGTGGAAACACCATATATTTT
TRBV19	-	TRBJ2-7	TRBD2	CASRAGAGGSYEQYF	TGTGCCAGTAGGGCTGGGGCGGGGGGCTCCTACGAGCAGTACTTC
TRBV11-2	-	TRBJ2-7	-	CASSLTLAGVSYEQYF	TGTGCCAGCAGCTTAACTTTGGCAGGGGTATCCTACGAGCAGTACTTC
TRBV5-8	-	TRBJ2-1	-	CASSSPHLYMVNEQFF	TGTGCCAGCAGCTCCCCCCACCTGTACATGGTCAATGAGCAGTTCTTC
TRBV19	-	TRBJ2-7	TRBD2	CASSGAGGHEQYF	TGTGCCAGTAGTGGGGCGGGAGGCCACGAGCAGTACTTC
TRBV6-1	-	TRBJ1-2	TRBD1	CASSPGTASNYGYTF	TGTGCCAGCAGCCCCGGGACAGCGTCCAACTATGGCTACACCTTC
TRBV4-1	once	TRBJ2-7	-	CASSQAGEGYEQYF	TGCGCCAGCAGCCAGGCAGGGGAGGGCTACGAGCAGTACTTC
TRBV27	-	TRBJ1-1	-	CASSLTGLNTEAFF	TGTGCCAGCAGTTTAACAGGGCTAAACACTGAAGCTTTCTTT
TRBV4-1	-	TRBJ2-7	TRBD1	CASSQFPGQGWDEQYF	TGCGCCAGCAGCCAGTTTCCAGGACAGGGTTGGGACGAGCAGTACTTC